A selection of T cell receptor beta chains follows, all from one sample in a study of siplizumab effects on memory and regulatory T cells. Here immunoSEQ multiplex PCR was the method, and the copy in TCRdb shows in-frame clones only, minus some. The table lists around 65,000 clones, 79% of them singletons. Input material: memory CD4+ T cells sorted from blood. The receptors were sampled from a human donor in good health. Both conserved end residues are part of each CDR3. D genes are given only for firm matches. Only part of the rows carry a size: once, few, many, or a class if the clone is expanded.

J	V	D	size	CDR3	DNA
TRBJ2-7	TRBV18	TRBD1	.	CASSPYKQGDEQYF	TGTGCCAGCTCACCATATAAACAGGGGGACGAGCAGTACTTC
TRBJ1-5	TRBV27	TRBD1	.	CASSELDRGMNQPQHF	TGTGCCAGCAGTGAATTGGACAGGGGGATGAATCAGCCCCAGCATTTT
TRBJ2-2	TRBV18	.	.	CASSPEAELFF	TGTGCCAGCTCACCGGAGGCCGAGCTGTTTTTT
TRBJ1-4	TRBV5-4	.	.	CASSLGGRHNEKLFF	TGTGCCAGCAGCTTGGGTGGGCGGCATAATGAAAAACTGTTTTTT
TRBJ2-1	TRBV1	.	.	CTSSPLGPERDEQFF	TGCACCAGCAGCCCCCTGGGGCCTGAACGGGATGAGCAGTTCTTC
TRBJ2-5	TRBV9	.	.	CASTRGADEETQYF	TGTGCCAGCACCCGTGGGGCAGATGAAGAGACCCAGTACTTC
TRBJ2-7	TRBV16	.	.	CASSSDRYEQYF	TGTGCCAGCAGCTCCGACAGGTACGAGCAGTACTTC
TRBJ2-7	TRBV7-3	TRBD1	few	CASSLDRTGGDEQYF	TGTGCCAGCAGTTTGGACCGGACAGGGGGCGATGAGCAGTACTTC
TRBJ2-1	TRBV18	TRBD2	once	CASSPSPTGGSGNEQFF	TGTGCCAGCTCACCGAGCCCAACGGGGGGGAGTGGCAATGAGCAGTTCTTC
TRBJ1-1	TRBV11-3	TRBD1	.	CASSLGAGQGAGAFF	TGTGCCAGCAGCTTAGGGGCCGGGCAGGGGGCGGGAGCTTTCTTT
TRBJ2-7	TRBV7-3	.	.	CAPTRGRDSYEQYF	TGTGCCCCCACCCGGGGCCGAGACTCCTACGAGCAGTACTTC
TRBJ2-6	TRBV10-2	.	.	CASSERGGGSGANVLTF	TGCGCCAGCAGTGAGAGGGGAGGGGGCTCTGGGGCCAACGTCCTGACTTTC
TRBJ1-2	TRBV5-4	TRBD1	.	CASSWDRSSYGYTF	TGTGCCAGCAGCTGGGACAGGTCAAGCTATGGCTACACCTTC
TRBJ1-1	TRBV5-1	.	.	CASSLLVENTEAFF	TGCGCCAGCAGCTTGTTGGTAGAGAACACTGAAGCTTTCTTT
TRBJ1-6	TRBV7-2	.	.	CASSLGLGPSPLHF	TGTGCCAGCAGCTTAGGGCTCGGGCCCTCACCCCTCCACTTT
TRBJ2-3	TRBV5-1	TRBD2	.	CASSLIPSGGHTDTQYF	TGCGCCAGCAGCTTGATCCCTAGCGGGGGACACACAGATACGCAGTATTTT
TRBJ1-1	TRBV9	.	.	CASSVGPGSREAFF	TGTGCCAGCAGCGTAGGCCCGGGAAGCCGTGAAGCTTTCTTT
TRBJ2-2	TRBV10-3	TRBD1	.	CAISNRGRTGELFF	TGTGCCATCAGCAACAGGGGGCGAACCGGGGAGCTGTTTTTT
TRBJ1-4	TRBV5-8	.	.	CASLSSIGLATNEKLFF	TGTGCCAGCCTTTCCAGTATCGGTCTTGCAACTAATGAAAAACTGTTTTTT
TRBJ2-5	TRBV7-2	TRBD2	few	CASSLTWLAGETQYF	TGTGCCAGCAGCTTAACTTGGCTAGCGGGGGAGACCCAGTACTTC
TRBJ1-2	TRBV7-3	TRBD1	.	CASSPDRGLGYTF	TGTGCCAGCAGCCCGGACAGGGGGCTTGGCTACACCTTC
TRBJ2-2	TRBV5-1	.	.	CASSGLGQLNTGELFF	TGCGCCAGCAGTGGGTTGGGGCAACTTAACACCGGGGAGCTGTTTTTT
TRBJ2-3	TRBV5-1	TRBD1	.	CASSLEGAGADTQYF	TGCGCCAGCAGCTTGGAGGGGGCGGGTGCAGATACGCAGTATTTT
TRBJ1-1	TRBV6-7	TRBD1	.	CASSYNRGLFRWEAFF	TGTGCCAGCAGTTACAACAGGGGGTTATTCCGGTGGGAAGCTTTCTTT
TRBJ1-1	TRBV5-4	.	.	CASSGGGGWDTEAFF	TGTGCCAGCAGCGGGGGCGGGGGTTGGGACACTGAAGCTTTCTTT
TRBJ2-2	TRBV5-6	TRBD1	medium-sized	CASSKGQGFGELFF	TGTGCCAGCAGCAAGGGACAGGGGTTCGGGGAGCTGTTTTTT
TRBJ1-1	TRBV11-2	.	.	CASSSSQGGTEAFF	TGTGCCAGCAGCTCCTCACAGGGAGGCACTGAAGCTTTCTTT
TRBJ2-3	TRBV9	TRBD2	.	CASSLSGGADTQYF	TGTGCCAGCAGCCTTAGCGGGGGGGCCGATACGCAGTATTTT
TRBJ2-4	TRBV7-2	.	.	CASSWKEGLNIQYF	TGTGCCAGCAGCTGGAAAGAGGGGCTGAACATTCAGTACTTC
TRBJ1-4	TRBV7-6	TRBD1	few	CASSRQGAGEKLFF	TGTGCCAGCAGTAGACAGGGGGCTGGCGAAAAACTGTTTTTT
TRBJ1-2	TRBV5-5	.	few	CASSWEGGYTF	TGTGCCAGCAGCTGGGAGGGAGGCTACACCTTC
TRBJ2-5	TRBV5-1	TRBD1	.	CASSLGTGMQYF	TGCGCCAGCAGCTTGGGGACAGGAATGCAGTACTTC
TRBJ2-7	TRBV19	TRBD1	.	CASSGRGQGGYEQYF	TGTGCCAGTAGCGGTAGGGGACAGGGGGGCTACGAGCAGTACTTC
TRBJ1-1	TRBV14	.	.	CASSQEWGTEAFF	TGTGCCAGCAGCCAAGAGTGGGGGACTGAAGCTTTCTTT
TRBJ2-5	TRBV6-6	.	few	CASSYFQETQYF	TGTGCCAGCAGTTACTTTCAAGAGACCCAGTACTTC